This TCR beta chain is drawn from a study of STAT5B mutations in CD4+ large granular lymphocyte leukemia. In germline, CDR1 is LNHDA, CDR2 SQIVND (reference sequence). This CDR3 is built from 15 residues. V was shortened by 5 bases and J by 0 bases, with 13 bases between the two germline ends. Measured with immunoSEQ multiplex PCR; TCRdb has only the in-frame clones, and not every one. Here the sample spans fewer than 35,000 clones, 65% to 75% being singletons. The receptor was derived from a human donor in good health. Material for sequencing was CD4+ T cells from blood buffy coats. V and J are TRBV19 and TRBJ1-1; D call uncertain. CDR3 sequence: CASSSRDLLNTEAFF. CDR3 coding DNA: TGTGCCAGTAGTTCCCGTGATCTGTTGAACACTGAAGCTTTCTTT.